The sequence of this TCR beta chain was determined in a study of CD8 T cells in Susac syndrome. The CDR3 has 14 residues. V was cut by 0 bases and J by 8 bases, with 12 bases left in between. Per germline, CDR1 LNHNV and CDR2 YYDKDF (reference sequence). TEMRA cells were enriched by FACS, while CD8+ and CD4+ T cells were obtained through a negative isolation that was performed magnetically. Random hexamers were used to reverse transcribe about 0.5 to 1 ug of RNA. In TCRdb, the immunoSEQ multiplex PCR reads were re-called with MiXCR into one record per CDR3 protein. This sample carries under 200,000 distinct CDR3 sequences, roughly 94% of them seen once, and the ten largest clones take about 0.1%.

This sequence originates from a human donor in good health. Sequences were obtained from CD4+ T cells from PBMCs. V is TRBV15 and J is TRBJ2-3, with D perhaps matching TRBD2 (6 bases). The CDR3 coding sequence is TGTGCCACCAGCAGAGATGCAGCCGGGGGTACGCAGTATTTT. It specifies CATSRDAAGGTQYF.